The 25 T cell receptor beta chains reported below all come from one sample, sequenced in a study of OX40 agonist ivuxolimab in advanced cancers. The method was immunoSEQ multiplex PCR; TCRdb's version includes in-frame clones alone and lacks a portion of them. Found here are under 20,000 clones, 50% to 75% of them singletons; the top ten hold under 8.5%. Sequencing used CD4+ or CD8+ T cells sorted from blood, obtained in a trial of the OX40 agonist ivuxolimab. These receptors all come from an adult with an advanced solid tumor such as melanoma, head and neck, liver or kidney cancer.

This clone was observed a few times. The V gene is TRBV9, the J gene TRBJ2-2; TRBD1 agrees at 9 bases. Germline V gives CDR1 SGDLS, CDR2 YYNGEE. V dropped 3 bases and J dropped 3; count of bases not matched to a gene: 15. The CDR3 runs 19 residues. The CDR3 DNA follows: TGTGCCAGCAGCGCCCACGTTGTTACAGGGGGCTTGGACACCGGGGAGCTGTTTTTT. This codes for CASSAHVVTGGLDTGELFF.

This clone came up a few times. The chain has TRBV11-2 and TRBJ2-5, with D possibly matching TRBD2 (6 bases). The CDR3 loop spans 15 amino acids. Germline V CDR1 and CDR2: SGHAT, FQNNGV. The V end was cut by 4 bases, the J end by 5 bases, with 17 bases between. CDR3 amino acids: CASSSPRGGPETQYF. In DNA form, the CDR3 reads TGTGCCAGCAGCTCCCCCCGTGGAGGGCCGGAGACCCAGTACTTC. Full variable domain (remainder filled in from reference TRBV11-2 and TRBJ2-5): EAGVAQSPRYKIIEKRQSVAFWCNPISGHATLYWYQQILGQGPKLLIQFQNNGVVDDSQLPKDRFSAERLKGVDSTLKIQPAKLEDSAVYLCASSSPRGGPETQYFGPGTRLLVL.

CDR3 sequence reads: CASSPSSRLSTDTQYF. For the CDR3, the DNA is TGTGCCAGCAGCCCCAGTTCTAGATTAAGTACAGATACGCAGTATTTT. The rearrangement uses TRBV11-2 and TRBJ2-3; no clear D. Trimming cost V 5 bases and J 3 bases, with 18 bases left between them. The CDR3 loop spans 16 amino acids. Germline CDR1 and CDR2: SGHAT and FQNNGV.

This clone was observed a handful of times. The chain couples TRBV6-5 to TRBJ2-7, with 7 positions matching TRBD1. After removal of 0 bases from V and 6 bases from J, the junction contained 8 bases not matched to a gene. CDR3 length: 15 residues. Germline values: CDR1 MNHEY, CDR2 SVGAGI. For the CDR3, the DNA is TGTGCCAGCAGTTACTCAAAGGGGGCCGGGGCCGAGCAGTACTTC. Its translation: CASSYSKGAGAEQYF.

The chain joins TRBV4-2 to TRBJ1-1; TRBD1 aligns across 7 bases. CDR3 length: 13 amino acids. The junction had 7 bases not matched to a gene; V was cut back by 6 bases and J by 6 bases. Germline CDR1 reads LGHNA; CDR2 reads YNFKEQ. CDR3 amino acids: CASRLGGGSEAFF. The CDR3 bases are TGTGCCAGCAGACTGGGAGGGGGCTCTGAAGCTTTCTTT.

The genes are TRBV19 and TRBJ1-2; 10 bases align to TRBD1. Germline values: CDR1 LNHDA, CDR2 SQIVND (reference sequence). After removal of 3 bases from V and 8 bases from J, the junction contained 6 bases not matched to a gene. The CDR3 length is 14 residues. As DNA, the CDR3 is TGTGCCAGTAGTATGACAGGGGGCGTCAAAGGCTACACCTTC. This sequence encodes CASSMTGGVKGYTF.

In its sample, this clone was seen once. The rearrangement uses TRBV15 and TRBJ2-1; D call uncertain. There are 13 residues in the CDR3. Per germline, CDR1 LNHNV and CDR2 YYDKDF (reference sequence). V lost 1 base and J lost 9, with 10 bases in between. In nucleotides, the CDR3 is TGTGCCACCAGCAGAGCCCTCGCAAGTGAGCAGTTCTTC. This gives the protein CATSRALASEQFF.

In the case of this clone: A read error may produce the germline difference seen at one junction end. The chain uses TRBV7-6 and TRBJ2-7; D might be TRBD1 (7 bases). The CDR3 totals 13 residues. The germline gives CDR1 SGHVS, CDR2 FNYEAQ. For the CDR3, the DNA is TGTGCCAGCAGCTTAGACGGAGGGGGCTTTTGGGCTTTC. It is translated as CASSLDGGGFWAF.

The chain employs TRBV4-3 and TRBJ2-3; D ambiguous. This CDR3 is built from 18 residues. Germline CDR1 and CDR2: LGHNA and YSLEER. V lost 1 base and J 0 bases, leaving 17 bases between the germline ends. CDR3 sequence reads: CASSQAGGRDPSTDTQYF. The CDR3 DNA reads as TGCGCCAGCAGCCAAGCCGGTGGGCGCGACCCCAGCACAGATACGCAGTATTTT.

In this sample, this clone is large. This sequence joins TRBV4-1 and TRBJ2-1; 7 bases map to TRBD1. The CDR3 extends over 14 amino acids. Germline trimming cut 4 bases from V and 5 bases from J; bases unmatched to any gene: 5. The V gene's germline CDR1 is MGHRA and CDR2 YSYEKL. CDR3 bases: TGCGCCAGCAGCCCCGGGACAGCCAACAATGAGCAGTTCTTC. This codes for CASSPGTANNEQFF.

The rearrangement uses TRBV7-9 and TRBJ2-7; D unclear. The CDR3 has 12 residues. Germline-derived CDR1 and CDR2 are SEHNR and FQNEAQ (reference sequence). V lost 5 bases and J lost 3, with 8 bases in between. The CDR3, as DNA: TGTGCCAGCAGCCAGTCGGGCTACGAGCAGTACTTC. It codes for CASSQSGYEQYF.

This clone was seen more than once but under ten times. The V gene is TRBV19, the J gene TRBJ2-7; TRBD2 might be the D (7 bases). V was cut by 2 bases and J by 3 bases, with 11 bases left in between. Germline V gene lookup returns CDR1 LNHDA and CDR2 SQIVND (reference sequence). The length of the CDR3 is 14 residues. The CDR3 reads CASSIQGRDYEQYF. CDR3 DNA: TGTGCCAGTAGTATACAGGGGAGGGACTACGAGCAGTACTTC.

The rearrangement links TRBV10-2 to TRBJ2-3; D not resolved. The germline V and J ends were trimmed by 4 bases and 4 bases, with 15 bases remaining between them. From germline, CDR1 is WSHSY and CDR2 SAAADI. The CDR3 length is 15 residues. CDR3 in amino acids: CASSGTLGGADTQYF. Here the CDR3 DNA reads TGCGCCAGCAGTGGTACCTTGGGTGGTGCAGATACGCAGTATTTT.

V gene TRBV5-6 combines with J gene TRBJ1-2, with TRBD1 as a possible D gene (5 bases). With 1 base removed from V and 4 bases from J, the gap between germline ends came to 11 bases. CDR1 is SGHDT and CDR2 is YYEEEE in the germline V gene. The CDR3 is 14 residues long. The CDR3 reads CASSLPDSSYGYTF. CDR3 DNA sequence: TGTGCCAGCAGCTTGCCCGACAGTTCCTATGGCTACACCTTC.

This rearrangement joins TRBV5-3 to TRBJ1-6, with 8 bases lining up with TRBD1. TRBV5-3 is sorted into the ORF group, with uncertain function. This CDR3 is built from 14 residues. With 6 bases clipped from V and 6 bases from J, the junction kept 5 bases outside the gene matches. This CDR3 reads CARMDRAVNSPLHF. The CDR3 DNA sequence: TGTGCCAGAATGGACAGGGCTGTTAATTCACCCCTCCACTTT.

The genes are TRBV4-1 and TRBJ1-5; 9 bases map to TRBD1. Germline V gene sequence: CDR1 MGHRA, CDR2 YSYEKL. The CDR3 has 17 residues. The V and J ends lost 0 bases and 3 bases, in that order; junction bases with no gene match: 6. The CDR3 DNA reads TGCGCCAGCAGCCAAGATGGGGACAGGGAAATCAATCAGCCCCAGCATTTT. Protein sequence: CASSQDGDREINQPQHF.

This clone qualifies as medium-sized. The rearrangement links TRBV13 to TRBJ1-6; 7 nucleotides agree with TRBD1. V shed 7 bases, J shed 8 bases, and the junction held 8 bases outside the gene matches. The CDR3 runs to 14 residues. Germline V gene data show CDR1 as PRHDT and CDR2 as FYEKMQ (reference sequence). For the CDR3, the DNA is TGTGCCAGCAACCAGGGGGAAGGCCATTCACCCCTCCACTTT. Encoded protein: CASNQGEGHSPLHF.

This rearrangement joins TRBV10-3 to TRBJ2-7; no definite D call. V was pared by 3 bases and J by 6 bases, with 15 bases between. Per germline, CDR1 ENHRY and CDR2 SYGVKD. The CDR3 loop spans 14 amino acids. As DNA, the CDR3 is TGTGCCATCAGTGAAGCACTTAGGCCCGGCGAGCAGTACTTC. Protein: CAISEALRPGEQYF.

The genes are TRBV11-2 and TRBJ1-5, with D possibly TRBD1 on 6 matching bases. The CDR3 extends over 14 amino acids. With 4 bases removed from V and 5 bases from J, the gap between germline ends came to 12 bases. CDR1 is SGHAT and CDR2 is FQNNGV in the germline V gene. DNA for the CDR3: TGTGCCAGCAGCTCGGGGTCAGGGGATCAGCCCCAGCATTTT. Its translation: CASSSGSGDQPQHF.

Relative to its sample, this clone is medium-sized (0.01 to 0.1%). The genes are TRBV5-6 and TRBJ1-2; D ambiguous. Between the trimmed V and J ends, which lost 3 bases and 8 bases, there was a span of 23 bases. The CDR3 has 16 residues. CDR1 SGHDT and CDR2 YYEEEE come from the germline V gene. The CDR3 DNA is TGTGCCAGCAGCTCCCTAGAGTTAGGGTCCTATGGAGGCTACACCTTC. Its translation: CASSSLELGSYGGYTF.

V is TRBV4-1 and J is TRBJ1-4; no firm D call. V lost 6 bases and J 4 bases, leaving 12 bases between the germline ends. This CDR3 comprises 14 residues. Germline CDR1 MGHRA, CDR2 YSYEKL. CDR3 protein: CASRYDMRNEKLFF. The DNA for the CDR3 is TGCGCCAGCAGATACGACATGCGTAATGAAAAACTGTTTTTT.

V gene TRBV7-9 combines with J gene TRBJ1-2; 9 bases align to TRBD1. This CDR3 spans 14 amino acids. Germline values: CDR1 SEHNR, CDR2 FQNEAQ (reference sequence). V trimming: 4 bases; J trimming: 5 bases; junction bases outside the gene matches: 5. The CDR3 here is CASSSGQGSYGYTF. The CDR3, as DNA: TGTGCCAGCAGCTCCGGACAGGGGTCGTATGGCTACACCTTC.

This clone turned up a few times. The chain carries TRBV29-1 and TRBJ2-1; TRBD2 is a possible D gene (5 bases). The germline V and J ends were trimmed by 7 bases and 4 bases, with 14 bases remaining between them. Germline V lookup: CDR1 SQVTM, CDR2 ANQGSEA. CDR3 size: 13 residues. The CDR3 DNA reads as TGCAGCGCCCAAAGCGGAAATTACAATGAGCAGTTCTTC. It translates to CSAQSGNYNEQFF.

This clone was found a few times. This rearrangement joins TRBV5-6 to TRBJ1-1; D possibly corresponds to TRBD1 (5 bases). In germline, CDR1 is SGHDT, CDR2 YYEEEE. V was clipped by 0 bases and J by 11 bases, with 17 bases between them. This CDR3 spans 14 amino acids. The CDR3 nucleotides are TGTGCCAGCAGCTTGGGGGGCAGTCCGGAGAACGCTTTCTTT. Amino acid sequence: CASSLGGSPENAFF.

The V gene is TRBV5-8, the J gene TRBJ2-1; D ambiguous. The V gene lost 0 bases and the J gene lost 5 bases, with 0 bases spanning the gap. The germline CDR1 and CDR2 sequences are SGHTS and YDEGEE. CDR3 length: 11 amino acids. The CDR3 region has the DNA TGTGCCAGCAGCTTGGACAATGAGCAGTTCTTC. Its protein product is CASSLDNEQFF.